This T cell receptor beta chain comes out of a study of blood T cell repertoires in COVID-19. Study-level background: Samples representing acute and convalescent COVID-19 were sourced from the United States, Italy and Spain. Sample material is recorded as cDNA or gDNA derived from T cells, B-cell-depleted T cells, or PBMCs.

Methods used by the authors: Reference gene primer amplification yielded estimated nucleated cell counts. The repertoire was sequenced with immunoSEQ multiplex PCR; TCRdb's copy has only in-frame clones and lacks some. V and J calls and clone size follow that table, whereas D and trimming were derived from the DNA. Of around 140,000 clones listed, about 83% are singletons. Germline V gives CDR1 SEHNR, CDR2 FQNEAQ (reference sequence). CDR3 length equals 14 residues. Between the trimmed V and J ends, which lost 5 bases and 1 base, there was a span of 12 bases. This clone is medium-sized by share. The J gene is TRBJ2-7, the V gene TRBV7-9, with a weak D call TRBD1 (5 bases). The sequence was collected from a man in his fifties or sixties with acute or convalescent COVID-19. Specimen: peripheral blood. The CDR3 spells CASSAVQGSYEQYF. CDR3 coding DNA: TGTGCCAGCAGCGCAGTCCAGGGATCCTACGAGCAGTACTTC.